This T cell receptor (beta chain) stems from a study of cytomegalovirus exposure and HLA in healthy donors. Findings and limits, study-wide: Reported results showed that the classifier diagnosed cytomegalovirus status with high specificity and sensitivity. Researchers catalogued some 160 TCR beta chains as cytomegalovirus-associated.

As regards this clone: Its antigen is not known.

Donors were drawn from the approximately 110-subject validation cohort, separate from the approximately 670-subject first cohort. TCRdb's copy holds only in-frame clones and misses some; the assay was immunoSEQ multiplex PCR. This sample has about 360,000 clones; around 86% occur once, and the top ten carry 0.83%. CDR1 is MDHEN, CDR2 SYDVKM, per germline. The length of the CDR3 is 13 residues. With V trimmed by 8 bases and J by 9 bases, 13 bases remained unmatched. The chain recombines TRBV28 with TRBJ2-7; 7 bases are shared with TRBD1. The receptor was isolated from a woman aged 18-29 years in good health and CMV-seronegative. Sample: PBMCs. The CDR3 DNA is TGTGCCAGCGGGACCCAAGGGGGCAGGGGGCAGTACTTC. Its translation is CASGTQGGRGQYF.